This TCR beta chain was sequenced for a study of graft-versus-host responses after intestinal transplantation. Germline-derived CDR1 and CDR2 are SGHTA and FQGTGA. The length of the CDR3 is 17 residues. The junction had 8 bases not matched to a gene; V was cut back by 5 bases and J by 4 bases. Note on this clone: What it binds is not known.

Libraries were prepared by immunoSEQ multiplex PCR; TCRdb keeps only in-frame clonotypes and omits some of them. Of about 100,000 clones listed, more than 75% are singletons. The material was unstimulated CD4+ T cells sorted from spleen or lymph node cells, obtained before transplant. The chain uses TRBV7-3 and TRBJ2-2; 12 bases are a match to TRBD2. The TCR originated in a human donor who was the organ donor for an intestinal transplant. As DNA, the CDR3 is TGTGCCAGCAGCGAACGGACTAGCGGGGATCGCACCGGGGAGCTGTTTTTT. Encoded protein: CASSERTSGDRTGELFF.